The clone carrying this T cell receptor (beta chain) came up once. This record belongs to a study of blood T cell repertoires in COVID-19. Background on the study: T cells, B-cell-depleted T cells, or PBMCs supplied cDNA or gDNA.

Enrollees, about 18 to 89 years old, lived in roughly 24 US areas. In the source study's methods: It was from reference gene primer amplification that nucleated cell counts were estimated. Sequencing was performed with immunoSEQ multiplex PCR; in TCRdb, only in-frame clones are kept and a portion is missing. Clonal size and the V and J genes are those of that table, whereas D and trimming came from the DNA. This table holds 390,000 or so clones, about 87% found once. CDR3 length: 11 amino acids. Trimming removed 10 bases at V and 5 bases at J, with 11 bases between. Germline lookup yields CDR1 SNHLY and CDR2 FYNNEI.

The chain recombines TRBV2 with TRBJ2-5; the D gene is possibly TRBD1 (6 bases). Sequencing was performed on PBMCs or T cells enriched from blood (not recorded which). This receptor was identified in a woman in her fifties or sixties who had recovered from COVID-19. This CDR3 is CANTGRETQYF. In nucleotides, the CDR3 is TGTGCCAATACAGGGCGGGAGACCCAGTACTTC.